This is a list of T cell receptor beta chains from one sample in a study of blood T cells in healthy people across ages. Each CDR3 protein is one row after TCRdb ran MiXCR on the 5' RACE reads. The sample includes 780,000 or so distinct CDR3 sequences, roughly 25% seen only once; the top ten take approximately 3.7%. The same specimen was also included in a second study, on T cells of mothers and their children.

The sequencing sample was made of blood. The receptor source for this set is a boy aged 5-17 years in good health. The CDR3 runs from the conserved cysteine through the conserved F or W. Each record gives: V gene, D gene, J gene, clone size, CDR3 DNA, CDR3 protein. D genes are given only for firm matches. The size field is filled for only some rows; it gives once, few, many or a size class.

>TRBV28|.|TRBJ2-4|few
TGTGCCAGCAGTTTACAGGGTCAGGGGGCCAAAAACATTCAGTACTTC
CASSLQGQGAKNIQYF
>TRBV4-1|.|TRBJ2-6|.
TGCGCCAGCAGCCCACCTGGGGAGAGGGGCCGATTCTCTGGGGCCAACGTCCTGACTTTC
CASSPPGERGRFSGANVLTF
>TRBV29-1|TRBD1|TRBJ1-1|few
TGCAGCGTTGAAGATCTTTGGCAGGGGGGGACTGAAGCTTTCTTT
CSVEDLWQGGTEAFF
>TRBV29-1|.|TRBJ1-2|many
TGCAGCGTCGAGGCGACCGAAACTAACTATGGCTACACCTTC
CSVEATETNYGYTF
>TRBV7-9|.|TRBJ2-1|few
TGTGCCAGCAGCTTAGACCCTGTGGGCGATGAGCAGTTCTTC
CASSLDPVGDEQFF
>TRBV12-3/TRBV12-4|.|TRBJ2-7|.
TGTGCCAGCAGTTATAGGTCGGTCAGAGCCTACGAGCAGTACTTC
CASSYRSVRAYEQYF
>TRBV6-5|.|TRBJ1-2|.
TGTGCCAGCAGTGCAGCGACAGGCGCTAACTATGGCTACACCTTC
CASSAATGANYGYTF
>TRBV6-5|.|TRBJ2-5|.
TGTGCCAGCAGTTACGGGGCAGCAGAGACCCAGTACTTC
CASSYGAAETQYF
>TRBV6-5|.|TRBJ2-7|.
TGTGCCAGCAGTTCTCGCCGGACAGTTGTTCCTACCGAGCAGTACTTC
CASSSRRTVVPTEQYF
>TRBV28|.|TRBJ1-2|.
TGTGCCAGCAGTCCATCGCTGACAGAATCCTATGGCTACACCTTC
CASSPSLTESYGYTF
>TRBV9|TRBD2|TRBJ2-5|.
TGTGCCAGCAGCGCCCCGGGACTAGCGGACCAAGAGACCCAGTACTTC
CASSAPGLADQETQYF
>TRBV4-3|.|TRBJ2-1|.
TGCGCCAGCAGCCAACTCGGGGATGAGCAGTTCTTC
CASSQLGDEQFF
>TRBV18|.|TRBJ2-5|.
TGTGCCAGCTCACCCTGGGACATCCAAGAGACCCAGTACTTC
CASSPWDIQETQYF
>TRBV6-6|TRBD1|TRBJ2-7|few
TGTGCCAGCAGACTCGGGACAGGGGCCTACGAGCAGTACTTC
CASRLGTGAYEQYF
>TRBV2|TRBD1|TRBJ1-2|few
TGTGCCAGCAGTCGGGCGGACAGGGAAGTAAGCTACACCTTC
CASSRADREVSYTF
>TRBV19|TRBD2|TRBJ2-1|few
TGTGCCAGTAGTTCTCTGACTAGCGGGGGTGCCTACAATGAGCAGTTCTTC
CASSSLTSGGAYNEQFF
>TRBV5-1|TRBD1|TRBJ2-4|few
TGCGCCAGCAGCCCATTGACAGGGAGTAACATTCAGTACTTC
CASSPLTGSNIQYF
>TRBV7-9|TRBD2|TRBJ2-7|.
TGTGCCAGCAGCAATAGCGGGAGGGGTGCCTACGAGCAGTACTTC
CASSNSGRGAYEQYF
>TRBV20-1|TRBD2|TRBJ2-2|few
TGCAGTGCTGATCTAAGCGGGGGGGGGAACACCGGGGAGCTGTTTTTT
CSADLSGGGNTGELFF
>TRBV7-9|TRBD1|TRBJ1-1|few
TGTGCCAGCAGCCCCCTCACAGGGGGGGGAACTGAAGCTTTCTTT
CASSPLTGGGTEAFF